This T cell receptor (beta chain) was retrieved from a study of Ad26.COV2.S vaccination and SARS-CoV-2 variants. TCRdb keeps only in-frame clones here, not all; method: immunoSEQ multiplex PCR. The repertoire holds hundreds of thousands of clones, with approximately 88% as singletons. Treatment of the sample: around 19 received Ad26.COV2.S at low or high dose, single or two shots; five or six received placebo; per-sample allocation not given. The investigators took samples on day 63 after the first vaccine or placebo injection. V was cut by 4 bases and J by 7 bases, with 13 bases left in between. The CDR3 is made up of 13 amino acids. From germline, CDR1 is SGHNT and CDR2 YENEEA.

The receptor's source is a person aged 18-65 years who received the Ad26.COV2.S COVID-19 vaccine or a placebo. The V gene is TRBV11-3, the J gene TRBJ2-5; tentatively, D is TRBD1 (6 bases). Sequenced material: peripheral blood, taken in a trial of Ad26.COV2.S vaccine versus placebo. The CDR3 coding sequence is TGTGCCAGCAGCTCGGGACAACGGGCGACCCAGTACTTC. Encoded protein: CASSSGQRATQYF.